Described below is a single TCR beta chain sequence and its context. Antigen specificity is unknown. The data were obtained in a study of chemoradiotherapy in HPV16-positive cancers. Overall study context: Functional T-cell assays on a couple of HPV16-positive patients' cells defined candidate HPV-specific clones and common TCR motifs.

V was pared by 5 bases and J by 4 bases, with 11 bases between. CDR1 and CDR2 from the germline V gene are SNHLY and FYNNEI. The CDR3 consists of 13 residues. Study outcomes and limitations: During treatment, candidate HPV-specific clones and E7-related motifs expanded in tumor. HPV-responsive T-cell expansion during chemoradiotherapy was linked to improved recurrence-free survival in HPV16-positive patients.

Assay: immunoSEQ multiplex PCR; the TCRdb copy retains only in-frame clones and omits some. Among 15,000 or so clones listed, roughly 89% were seen once. Repertoires were sampled repeatedly during chemoradiotherapy. The sequence was obtained from a human donor with HPV-associated anogenital cancer. The source material was blood, sampled from a patient who underwent chemoradiotherapy. The chain couples TRBV2 to TRBJ1-2; D uncertain. CDR3 protein: CASSSGPAYGYTF. The CDR3 DNA sequence: TGTGCCAGCAGTTCAGGCCCGGCCTATGGCTACACCTTC.